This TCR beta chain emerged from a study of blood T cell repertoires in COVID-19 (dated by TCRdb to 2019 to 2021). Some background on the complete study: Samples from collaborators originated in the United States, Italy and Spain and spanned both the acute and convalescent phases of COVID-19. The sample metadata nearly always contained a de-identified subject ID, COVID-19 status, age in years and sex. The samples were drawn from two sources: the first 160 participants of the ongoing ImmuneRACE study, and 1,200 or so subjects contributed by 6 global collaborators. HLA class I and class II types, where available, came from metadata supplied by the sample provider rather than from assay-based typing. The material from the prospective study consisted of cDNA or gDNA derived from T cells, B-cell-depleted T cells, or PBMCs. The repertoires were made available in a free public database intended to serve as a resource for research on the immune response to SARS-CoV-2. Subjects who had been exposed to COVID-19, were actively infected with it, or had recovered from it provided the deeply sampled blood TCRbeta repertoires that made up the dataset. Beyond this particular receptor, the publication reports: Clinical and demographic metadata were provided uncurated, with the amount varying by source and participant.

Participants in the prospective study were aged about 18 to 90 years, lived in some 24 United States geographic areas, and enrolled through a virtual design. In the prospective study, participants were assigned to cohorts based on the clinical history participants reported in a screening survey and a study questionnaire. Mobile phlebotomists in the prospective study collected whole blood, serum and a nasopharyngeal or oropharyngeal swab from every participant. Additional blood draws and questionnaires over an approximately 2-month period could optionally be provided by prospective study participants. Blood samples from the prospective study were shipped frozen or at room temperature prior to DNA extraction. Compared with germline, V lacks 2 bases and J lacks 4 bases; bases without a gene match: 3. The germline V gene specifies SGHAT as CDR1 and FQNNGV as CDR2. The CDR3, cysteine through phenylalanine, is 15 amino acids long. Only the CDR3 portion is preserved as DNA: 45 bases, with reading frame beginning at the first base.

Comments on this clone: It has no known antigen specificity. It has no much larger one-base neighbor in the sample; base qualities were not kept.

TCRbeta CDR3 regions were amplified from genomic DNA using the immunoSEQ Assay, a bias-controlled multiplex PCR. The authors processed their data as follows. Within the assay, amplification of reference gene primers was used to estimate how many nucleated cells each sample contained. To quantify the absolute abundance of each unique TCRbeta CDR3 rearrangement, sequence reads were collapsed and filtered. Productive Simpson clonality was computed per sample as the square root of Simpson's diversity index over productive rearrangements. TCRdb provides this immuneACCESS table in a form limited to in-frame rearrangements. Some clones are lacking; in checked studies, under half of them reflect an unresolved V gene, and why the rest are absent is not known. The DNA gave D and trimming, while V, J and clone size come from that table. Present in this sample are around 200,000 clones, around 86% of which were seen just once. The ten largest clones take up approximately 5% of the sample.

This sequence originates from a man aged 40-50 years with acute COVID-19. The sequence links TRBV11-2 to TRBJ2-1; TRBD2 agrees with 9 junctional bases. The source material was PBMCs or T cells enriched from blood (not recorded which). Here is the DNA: TGTGCCAGCAGCTTACTAGCGGGACTATACAATGAGCAGTTCTTC. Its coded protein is CASSLLAGLYNEQFF.